This TCR beta chain originates from a study of vaccination and CD4 T cells after COVID-19. As regards this clonotype: The target antigen is unknown.

Indicated time point: late sampling 161 to 241 days after vaccination in a few convalescent patients. Regarding treatment: approximately 9-day PBMC culture with coronavirus spike peptide pools or control peptides (ViraFEST assay). This CDR3 contains 16 residues. Germline V gene lookup returns CDR1 SGHNT and CDR2 YENEEA. Trimming removed 4 bases from V and 4 bases from J; junction bases left unmatched: 6. CD4+ T cells that had been cultured provided DNA sequenced with the Oncomine TCR Beta short-read assay. A single record per CDR3 protein comes from TCRdb applying MiXCR to the PCR reads. The sample holds tens of thousands of distinct CDR3 sequences, more than 30% seen once.

The chain links TRBV11-3 to TRBJ2-1; 11 bases are shared with TRBD2. The TCR was taken from a human donor who had recovered from COVID-19. The specimen comprised CD4+ T cells from blood, cultured in vitro, sampled about 7 months after SARS-CoV-2 vaccination. CDR3 DNA sequence: TGTGCCAGCAGCTCTCAGACTAGCGGGGATTACAATGAGCAGTTCTTC. Encoded protein: CASSSQTSGDYNEQFF.